The present T cell receptor (beta chain) was sequenced within a study of PD-1 and CTLA-4 blockade in melanoma. Germline assignment: CDR1 MNHEY and CDR2 SVGAGI. This CDR3 has 13 residues. Trimming cost V 10 bases and J 5 bases, with 17 bases left between them. Method: immunoSEQ multiplex PCR; TCRdb's copy keeps in-frame clones and lacks some. The sample lists 10,000 to 13,000 clones, roughly four fifths occurring once. The source of this sequence is a human donor with melanoma. The sequences come from CD8+ T cells from peripheral blood, collected from a patient given anti-PD-1 treatment. The chain carries TRBV6-5 and TRBJ2-5; D call uncertain. The CDR3 DNA is TGTGCCATATTAACCACTCTCGGGGAGACCCAGTACTTC. It codes for CAILTTLGETQYF.